This T cell receptor beta chain was retrieved from a study of beta chain features in type 1 diabetes. The investigators reverse transcribed all of the isolated RNA, so they sequenced expressed TCRB transcripts. Profiled with immunoSEQ multiplex PCR; TCRdb holds only in-frame clones, not every one. The data hold about 900,000 clones, with 17% observed a single time. General observations from the study: Whether HLA type affects TCRB rearrangement stayed undetermined in the present work.

This clone was observed a few times. Its antigen is unknown. The specimen sequenced was naive CD4+ T cells from blood. The clonotype was recovered from a woman aged 18-30 years in good health.

The CDR3 DNA reads TGTGCCAGCAGCTTAAGGCGGAACGAGCAGTACTTC. Protein sequence: CASSLRRNEQYF. The chain recombines TRBV7-2 with TRBJ2-7, with no clear D. CDR3 size: 12 residues. Deletions cut 2 bases from V and 5 bases from J, with 7 bases between. Germline assignment: CDR1 SGHTA and CDR2 FQGNSA.